The 2 T cell receptor beta chains below all came from one sample that was sequenced in a study of cytomegalovirus exposure and HLA in healthy donors. The PCR had 60 Vbeta and 13 Jbeta primers. Repertoires were generated with immunoSEQ multiplex PCR, while TCRdb's copy carries only in-frame clones and drops some. The table includes roughly 90,000 clones, 82% detected once. The sample comprised PBMCs. The receptors were gathered from a man younger than 45 in good health and CMV-seropositive.

This rearrangement joins TRBV7-7 to TRBJ1-6; the D gene is possibly TRBD1 (6 bases). The CDR3 covers 14 residues. V was trimmed by 3 bases and J by 5 bases, leaving 8 bases between them. Germline lookup yields CDR1 SSHAT and CDR2 FNYEAQ (reference sequence). In nucleotides, the CDR3 is TGTGCCAGCAGCTTGGGGGCCGATAATTCACCCCTCCACTTT. It translates to CASSLGADNSPLHF. Looking up the rest from reference TRBV7-7 and TRBJ1-6 gives the full variable domain: GAGVSQSPRYKVTKRGQDVTLRCDPISSHATLYWYQQALGQGPEFLTYFNYEAQPDKSGLPSDRFSAERPEGSISTLTIQRTEQRDSAMYRCASSLGADNSPLHFGNGTRLTVT.

This clone was detected once. The V gene is TRBV5-4, the J gene TRBJ1-6; a possible D gene is TRBD1 (6 bases). Germline values: CDR1 SGHNT, CDR2 YYREEE (reference sequence). CDR3 length: 13 residues. Deletions cut 1 base from V and 9 bases from J, with 8 bases between. In DNA form, the CDR3 reads TGTGCCAGCAGCTTGCAGGGGAGTTCACCCCTCCACTTT. This gives the protein CASSLQGSSPLHF.